The 17 T cell receptor beta chains below come from one sample, sequenced in a study of blood T cell repertoires in COVID-19. Sequenced by immunoSEQ multiplex PCR; TCRdb stores in-frame clones only, minus some. The repertoire holds approximately 260,000 clones, with 75% to 90% as singletons. Sequenced input: peripheral blood. These TCRs come from a woman between 70 and 85 years old with acute or convalescent COVID-19.

The V gene is TRBV3-1 (or the pseudogene TRBV3-2), the J gene TRBJ1-2; D gene uncertain. V dropped 0 bases and J dropped 8 bases, with 13 bases sitting between them. The CDR3 covers 14 residues. Germline V CDR1 and CDR2: LGHDT, YNNKEL (reference sequence). The CDR3 DNA sequence: TGTGCCAGCAGCCAAGATACGACTGCCTGGGGCTACACCTTC. Protein sequence: CASSQDTTAWGYTF.

The chain has TRBV7-2 and TRBJ2-2; D remains ambiguous. The CDR3 extends over 16 amino acids. The ends were cut back, 1 base at V and 1 base at J, with 10 bases in the middle. The germline CDR1 and CDR2 sequences are SGHTA and FQGNSA. The CDR3 region has the DNA TGTGCCAGCAGCTTAGGTAGCATTCGGAACACCGGGGAGCTGTTTTTT. The encoded protein is CASSLGSIRNTGELFF.

V gene TRBV27 combines with J gene TRBJ1-1; no clear D. Germline CDR1 and CDR2: MNHEY and SMNVEV (reference sequence). This CDR3 is 13 amino acids long. Trimming took 3 bases from V and 9 from J, leaving 14 bases between them. CDR3 nucleotide sequence: TGTGCCAGCAGTTTTCTGTACCGCAGGAAAGCTTTCTTT. As protein: CASSFLYRRKAFF.

The gene calls are TRBV5-1 and TRBJ1-1; D is possibly TRBD1 (5 bases). This CDR3 region has 13 residues. Germline CDR1 reads SGHRS; CDR2 reads YFSETQ. Trimming shortened V by 1 base and J by 8 bases, and 12 bases separated the two germline ends. Here the CDR3 reads CASSLSGAGEAFF. Written as DNA, the CDR3 is TGCGCCAGCAGCTTGAGTGGGGCGGGGGAAGCTTTCTTT.

The CDR3 sequence is CAWNRQGRTGYTF. The CDR3 DNA reads TGTGCCTGGAACCGGCAGGGAAGGACCGGCTACACCTTC. The rearrangement links TRBV30 to TRBJ1-2; TRBD1 might be the D (5 bases). This CDR3 comprises 13 residues. The germline gives CDR1 GTSNPN, CDR2 SVGIG (reference sequence). Trimming shortened V by 4 bases and J by 8 bases, and 17 bases separated the two germline ends.

The chain links TRBV11-2 to TRBJ2-2; 14 bases are shared with TRBD2. The CDR3 covers 16 residues. Trimming at V came to 4 bases and at J to 5 bases, leaving 3 bases not matched to a gene. CDR1 SGHAT and CDR2 FQNNGV come from the germline V gene. The CDR3 sequence is CASSYRTSGGTGELFF. The CDR3 region has the DNA TGTGCCAGCAGCTATCGGACTAGCGGGGGGACCGGGGAGCTGTTTTTT.

The chain has TRBV29-1 and TRBJ2-3; 7 nucleotides agree with TRBD1. J was trimmed by 0 bases and V by 6 bases; bases with no gene match: 3. This CDR3 has 13 amino acids. The germline gives CDR1 SQVTM, CDR2 ANQGSEA. The CDR3 nucleotides are TGCAGCGTAACGGGACAGAGCACAGATACGCAGTATTTT. Encoded protein: CSVTGQSTDTQYF.

In this sample, this clone turned up once. The chain couples TRBV19 to TRBJ1-3, with 7 bases identical to TRBD1. Germline CDR1 is LNHDA and CDR2 is SQIVND (reference sequence). This CDR3 contains 15 residues. V lost 6 bases to trimming and J lost 4 bases; unmatched junction nucleotides: 9. The CDR3 DNA sequence: TGTGCCAGTAGCGACACAGGGGTCGGCGGAAACACCATATATTTT. Translation: CASSDTGVGGNTIYF.

The genes are TRBV13 and TRBJ1-2; 10 nucleotides match TRBD1. CDR1 is PRHDT, CDR2 FYEKMQ, per germline (reference sequence). The V and J ends lost 7 bases and 5 bases, in that order; junction bases with no gene match: 7. The CDR3 extends over 14 amino acids. CDR3 DNA: TGTGCCAGCAACTTTGGGACAGGGGAATATGGCTACACCTTC. Residues: CASNFGTGEYGYTF.

The V call is TRBV6-1, the J call TRBJ2-5; D is possibly TRBD2 (7 bases). The length of the CDR3 is 16 residues. Trimming left V 4 bases short and J 7 bases short, with 22 bases between. Germline CDR1 MNHNS, CDR2 SASEGT. The CDR3 DNA sequence: TGTGCCAGCAGTGTGTCGGGGGGCCTCCATAGAGGGACCCAGTACTTC. It translates to CASSVSGGLHRGTQYF.

The chain couples TRBV28 to TRBJ2-5; possibly TRBD1 for D (5 bases). There are 14 residues in the CDR3. The V end lost 6 bases, the J end lost 2 bases, and 13 bases lay between the germline ends. Germline V CDR1 and CDR2: MDHEN, SYDVKM. CDR3 amino acids: CASRQGLAQETQYF. CDR3 bases: TGTGCCAGCAGGCAGGGTTTGGCGCAAGAGACCCAGTACTTC.

The V gene is TRBV2, the J gene TRBJ1-2; the D is unclear. CDR3 length equals 13 residues. The V end lost 4 bases, the J end lost 6 bases, and 12 bases lay between the germline ends. Per germline, CDR1 SNHLY and CDR2 FYNNEI. The CDR3 reads CASSVTREDGYTF. The DNA for the CDR3 is TGTGCCAGCAGTGTAACCCGAGAGGATGGCTACACCTTC.

The chain has TRBV13 and TRBJ1-2, with D maybe TRBD1 (6 bases). The CDR3 spans 11 residues. CDR1 and CDR2 (germline): PRHDT, FYEKMQ (reference sequence). Trimming shortened V by 7 bases and J by 7 bases, and 10 bases separated the two germline ends. The CDR3 protein is CASNRAAGYTF. CDR3 sequence (DNA): TGTGCCAGCAACAGGGCAGCTGGCTACACCTTC.

V usage is TRBV6-6 and J usage is TRBJ1-4; weak D call: TRBD1 (5 bases). Germline-derived CDR1 and CDR2 are MNHNY and SVGAGI (reference sequence). The CDR3 extends over 14 amino acids. The V gene lost 0 bases and the J gene lost 3 bases, with 5 bases spanning the gap. The CDR3 DNA reads as TGTGCCAGCAGTTACTCCAGGGCTAATGAAAAACTGTTTTTT. Protein sequence: CASSYSRANEKLFF.

This chain connects TRBV30 to TRBJ1-1, with 7 bases identical to TRBD1. The CDR3 runs 16 residues. The V gene's germline CDR1 is GTSNPN and CDR2 SVGIG (reference sequence). V trimming: 0 bases; J trimming: 4 bases; junction bases outside the gene matches: 11. The CDR3 is CAWSVRRTGPITEAFF. The CDR3 DNA follows: TGTGCCTGGAGTGTAAGGCGGACAGGCCCCATCACTGAAGCTTTCTTT. The whole variable domain, filled in from reference TRBV30 and TRBJ1-1, reads SQTIHQWPATLVQPVGSPLSLECTVEGTSNPNLYWYRQAAGRGLQLLFYSVGIGQISSEVPQNLSASRPQDRQFILSSKKLLLSDSGFYLCAWSVRRTGPITEAFFGQGTRLTVV.

The chain recombines TRBV5-1 with TRBJ2-2; 9 bases agree with TRBD1. V dropped 4 bases and J dropped 9; count of bases not matched to a gene: 13. The germline V gene has CDR1 SGHRS and CDR2 YFSETQ. The CDR3 length is 16 residues. CDR3 nucleotides: TGCGCCAGCAGCCAACCTGACAGGGGGAATGGAAGGGAGCTGTTTTTT. The encoded protein is CASSQPDRGNGRELFF.

This chain joins TRBV6-5 and TRBJ2-1; weak D call: TRBD1 (6 bases). This CDR3 is 14 amino acids long. Trimming cost V 7 bases and J 5 bases, with 15 bases left between them. The germline V gene encodes CDR1 MNHEY and CDR2 SVGAGI. CDR3 in amino acids: CASKGEQGHNEQFF. DNA for the CDR3: TGTGCCAGCAAGGGGGAGCAGGGGCACAATGAGCAGTTCTTC.